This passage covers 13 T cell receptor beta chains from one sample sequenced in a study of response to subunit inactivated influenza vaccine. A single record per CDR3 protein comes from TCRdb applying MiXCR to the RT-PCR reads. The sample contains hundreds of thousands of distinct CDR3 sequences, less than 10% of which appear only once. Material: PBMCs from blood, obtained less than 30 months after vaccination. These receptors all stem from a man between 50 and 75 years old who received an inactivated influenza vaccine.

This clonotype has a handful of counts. The CDR3 spells CASSPISGSTDTQYF. Written as DNA, the CDR3 is TGTGCCAGCTCACCGATTAGCGGTAGCACAGATACGCAGTATTTT. The chain couples TRBV18 to TRBJ2-3; D may be TRBD2 (6 bases). The CDR3 consists of 15 residues. Germline CDR1 KGHSH, CDR2 LQKENI. V lost 3 bases, J lost 0 bases, and 10 bases lay in between. The full variable domain, in which reference TRBV18 and TRBJ2-3 provide the parts outside the CDR3, is NAGVMQNPRHLVRRRGQEARLRCSPMKGHSHVYWYRQLPEEGLKFMVYLQKENIIDESGMPKERFSAEFPKEGPSILRIQQVVRGDSAAYFCASSPISGSTDTQYFGPGTRLTVL.

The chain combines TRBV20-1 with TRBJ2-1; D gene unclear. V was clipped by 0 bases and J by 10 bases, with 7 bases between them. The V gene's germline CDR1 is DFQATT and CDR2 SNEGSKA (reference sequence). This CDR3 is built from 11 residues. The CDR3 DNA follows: TGCAGTGCTAGAGATTTCCCCGAGCAGTTCTTC. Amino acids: CSARDFPEQFF.

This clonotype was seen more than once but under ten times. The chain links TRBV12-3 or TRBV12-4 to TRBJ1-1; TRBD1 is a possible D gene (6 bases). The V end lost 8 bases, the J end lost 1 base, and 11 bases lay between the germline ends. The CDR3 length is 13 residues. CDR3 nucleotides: TGTGCCAGCGGGTTGACAGGGAACACTGAAGCTTTCTTT. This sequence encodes CASGLTGNTEAFF.

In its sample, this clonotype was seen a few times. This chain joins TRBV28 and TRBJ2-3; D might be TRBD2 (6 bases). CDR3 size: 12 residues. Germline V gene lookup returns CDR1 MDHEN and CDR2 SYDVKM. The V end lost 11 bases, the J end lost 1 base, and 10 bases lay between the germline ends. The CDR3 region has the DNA TGTGCCTGGCAGCGGGGCACAGATACGCAGTATTTT. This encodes CAWQRGTDTQYF.

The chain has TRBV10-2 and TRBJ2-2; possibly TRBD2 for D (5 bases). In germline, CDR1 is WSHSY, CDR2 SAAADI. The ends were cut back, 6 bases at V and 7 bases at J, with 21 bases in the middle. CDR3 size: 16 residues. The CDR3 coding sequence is TGCGCCAGCAGCCAAAGACGGACCCGAGAGGGCGGGGAGCTGTTTTTT. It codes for CASSQRRTREGGELFF.

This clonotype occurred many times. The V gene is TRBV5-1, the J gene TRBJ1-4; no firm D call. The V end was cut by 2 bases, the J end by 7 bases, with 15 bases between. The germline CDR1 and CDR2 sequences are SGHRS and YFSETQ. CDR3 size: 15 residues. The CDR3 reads CASSLAGGPGEKLFF. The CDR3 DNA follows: TGCGCCAGCAGCTTAGCGGGAGGGCCGGGTGAAAAACTGTTTTTT.

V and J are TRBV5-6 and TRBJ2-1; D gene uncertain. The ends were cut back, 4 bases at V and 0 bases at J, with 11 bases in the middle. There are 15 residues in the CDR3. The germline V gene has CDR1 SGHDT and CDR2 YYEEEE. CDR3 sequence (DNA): TGTGCCAGCAGCCGTATAGCTGTCTCCTACAATGAGCAGTTCTTC. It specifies CASSRIAVSYNEQFF.

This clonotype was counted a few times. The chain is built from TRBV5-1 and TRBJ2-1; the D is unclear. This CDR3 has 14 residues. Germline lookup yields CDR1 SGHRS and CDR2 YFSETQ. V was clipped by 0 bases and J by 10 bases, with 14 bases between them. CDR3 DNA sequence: TGCGCCAGCAGCTTGGGCCAGCTCCGGTCGGAGCAGTTCTTC. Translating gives CASSLGQLRSEQFF.

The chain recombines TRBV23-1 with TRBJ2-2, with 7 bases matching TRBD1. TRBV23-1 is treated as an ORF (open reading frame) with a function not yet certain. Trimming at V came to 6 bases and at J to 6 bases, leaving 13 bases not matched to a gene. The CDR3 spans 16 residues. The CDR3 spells CASSFGLDRSPGELFF. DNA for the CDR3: TGCGCCAGCAGCTTCGGCCTGGACAGGTCCCCCGGGGAGCTGTTTTTT.

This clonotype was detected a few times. The CDR3 loop is CASRKRTGVVDTQYF. DNA of the CDR3: TGTGCCAGCAGGAAGAGGACAGGGGTGGTAGATACGCAGTATTTT. The rearrangement uses TRBV25-1 and TRBJ2-3, with TRBD1 matching 9 bases. V gave up 6 bases and J gave up 5 bases; unmatched junction bases: 9. The length of the CDR3 is 15 residues. Germline assignment: CDR1 MGHDK and CDR2 SYGVNS.

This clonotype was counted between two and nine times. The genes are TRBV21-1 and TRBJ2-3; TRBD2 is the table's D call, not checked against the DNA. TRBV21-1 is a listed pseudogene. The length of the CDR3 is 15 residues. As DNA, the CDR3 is TGTGCCAGCAGCTCAGTAGCGGGGGTTACAGATACGCAGTATTTT. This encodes CASSSVAGVTDTQYF.

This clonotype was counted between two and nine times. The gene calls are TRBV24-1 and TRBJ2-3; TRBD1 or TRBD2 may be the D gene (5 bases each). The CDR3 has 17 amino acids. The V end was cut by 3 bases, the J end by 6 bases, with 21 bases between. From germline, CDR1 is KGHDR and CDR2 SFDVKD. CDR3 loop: CATSDLGASRNVDTQYF. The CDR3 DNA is TGTGCCACCAGTGATCTCGGGGCTAGCCGAAACGTCGATACGCAGTATTTT.

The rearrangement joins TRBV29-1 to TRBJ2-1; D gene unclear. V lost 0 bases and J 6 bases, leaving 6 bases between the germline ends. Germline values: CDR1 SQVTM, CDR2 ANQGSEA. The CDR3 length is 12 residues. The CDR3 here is CSVEDPANEQFF. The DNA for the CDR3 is TGCAGCGTTGAAGACCCCGCCAATGAGCAGTTCTTC.